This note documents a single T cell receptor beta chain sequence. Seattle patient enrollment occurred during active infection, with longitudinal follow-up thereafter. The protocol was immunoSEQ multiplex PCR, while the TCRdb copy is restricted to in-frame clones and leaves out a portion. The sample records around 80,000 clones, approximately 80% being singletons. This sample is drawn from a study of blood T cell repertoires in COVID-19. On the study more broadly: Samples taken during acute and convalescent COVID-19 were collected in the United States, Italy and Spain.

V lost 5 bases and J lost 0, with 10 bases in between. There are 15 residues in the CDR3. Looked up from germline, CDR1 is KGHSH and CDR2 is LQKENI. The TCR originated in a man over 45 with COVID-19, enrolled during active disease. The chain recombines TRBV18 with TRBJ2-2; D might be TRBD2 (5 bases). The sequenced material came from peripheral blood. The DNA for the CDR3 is TGTGCCAGCTCAATCGGGGTGGCGAACACCGGGGAGCTGTTTTTT. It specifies CASSIGVANTGELFF.